This TCR beta chain was obtained from a study of T-cell memory formation after mild COVID-19 (dated by TCRdb to about 2021). In the study overall: TCR sequence clusters from the two donors were found to be largely donor specific. T-cell clones expanding and contracting after mild COVID-19 in two donors were tracked by longitudinal TCRalpha and TCRbeta repertoire sequencing. The cohort comprised two young, previously healthy adult volunteers, one female and one male.

Ficoll-Paque density gradient centrifugation was used to isolate PBMCs. Sequencer: Illumina NovaSeq 6000. TCRalpha and TCRbeta cDNA libraries were built by 5'RACE with constant-segment primers, adding sample barcodes and unique molecular identifiers. RNA was extracted from every sample with Trizol reagent. Libraries were amplified in two PCR steps, with a second sample barcode and Illumina TruSeq adapters added in the second step. Sequencing of libraries was performed on an Illumina NovaSeq with 2 x 150 bp paired-end reads. As for how the authors treated the data: With migec v1.2.7, reads were demultiplexed and then collapsed into UMI-guided consensus sequences. With mixcr v2.1.11, UMI consensuses were aligned to TRA and TRB V and J templates and assembled into clonotypes. A clonotype was counted as expanded or contracted only if both edgeR and NoisET called the change significant, with noise models trained on biological replicates. For edgeR calls, the cutoffs were a false discovery rate-adjusted p below 0.01 and a log2 fold-change threshold of 1. PCA with hierarchical clustering of max-normalized trajectories of the 1000 most abundant clonotypes was used as exploratory dynamics analysis. Each responding clone was given a CD4 or CD8 phenotype based on the CD4+ and CD8+ repertoires, which had been sequenced separately. TCRdb handled the public reads itself, with Q25 trimming in fastp and clone calling in MiXCR, and kept productive beta chains. Identical CDR3 proteins give one entry, which carries the most common genes and DNA. The V and J calls were not made by the authors but by TCRdb's processing. This sample has 200,000 to 300,000 distinct CDR3 sequences in its table, and 15% to 19% of those were observed once. Approximately 2.1% of the sample comes from the top ten.

This clonotype was counted a few times. What this receptor recognizes is not known. It has no much larger one-base neighbor in the sample; base qualities were not kept. Based on the germline V gene (reference sequence), the CDR1 and CDR2 sequences are DFQATT and SNEGSKA. Inclusive of the bounding cysteine and phenylalanine, the CDR3 is 15 residues long. The read is trimmed to its CDR3 DNA, 45 bases read in frame from base 1. The V and J ends are trimmed by 3 bases and 0 bases, leaving 12 bases between them. Results and caveats for the whole study, not just this receptor: The detection of some responding clones in pre-infection memory suggests that pre-existing cross-reactive memory T cells joined the SARS-CoV-2 response. Contracting CD4+ clones turned up mainly in the CM and EM memory subsets, whereas EMRA was where CD8+ clones were enriched. Clones that contracted from day 15 to 85 showed balanced CD4/CD8 phenotypes, whereas a second wave of clones that expanded from day 15 to 37 leaned towards CD4+. Whether the second-wave clones peaking on day 37 were SARS-CoV-2 specific was not confirmed. Only a couple of mild cases were covered in the study, and larger cohorts including severe cases with pre-infection samples were considered necessary.

Input material: PBMCs or a T cell subset sorted from them (not recorded which). This sequence was found in an adult woman who had mild COVID-19 (a few samples of this study predate the infection). The sample titles of this study are shuffled in the database, so cell type and time point are left out; the donor was told from shared clones. The chain is made from TRBV20-1 and TRBJ1-5; the D region possibly corresponds to TRBD1 (6 bases align). The CDR3 reads CSARNQGYSNQPQHF. The nucleotides read TGCAGTGCTAGGAACCAGGGGTATAGCAATCAGCCCCAGCATTTT.